These 15 T cell receptor beta chains came from one sample sequenced in a study of shared clonotypes between healthy human individuals. Sequencing used immunoSEQ multiplex PCR; TCRdb keeps in-frame clones, though not all of them. This table has fewer than 600,000 clones, roughly 78% appearing once. The specimen was PBMCs. These receptors were collected from a woman between 35 and 50 years old in good health. Some clones in this sample may be carry-over from other donors' samples.

This clone was observed a handful of times. The rearrangement links TRBV25-1 to TRBJ2-5, with 8 bases lining up with TRBD2. The CDR3 has 16 amino acids. The germline V gene has CDR1 MGHDK and CDR2 SYGVNS. The ends lost 5 bases at V and 5 bases at J; junction bases unmatched: 13. The CDR3: CASSWGRGTRAETQYF. The CDR3 DNA is TGTGCCAGCAGTTGGGGGCGGGGGACTAGAGCGGAGACCCAGTACTTC.

V usage is TRBV28 and J usage is TRBJ1-2; D gene ambiguous. CDR3 length: 16 amino acids. The V gene's germline CDR1 is MDHEN and CDR2 SYDVKM. V dropped 8 bases and J dropped 1 base, with 20 bases sitting between them. CDR3 amino acids: CASGRSRPTVNYGYTF. CDR3 DNA sequence: TGTGCCAGCGGTAGGTCCAGGCCGACCGTTAACTATGGCTACACCTTC.

V gene TRBV6-5 combines with J gene TRBJ2-5, with D possibly matching TRBD1 (5 bases). The CDR3 covers 16 residues. CDR1 and CDR2 (germline): MNHEY, SVGAGI. The V end lost 0 bases, the J end lost 3 bases, and 14 bases lay between the germline ends. This CDR3 reads CASSYSPGAMEETQYF. The CDR3 region has the DNA TGTGCCAGCAGTTACTCTCCTGGGGCGATGGAAGAGACCCAGTACTTC.

V gene TRBV2 combines with J gene TRBJ2-1; maybe TRBD2 (6 bases). The CDR3 runs to 14 residues. V was pared by 4 bases and J by 7 bases, with 14 bases between. CDR1 SNHLY and CDR2 FYNNEI come from the germline V gene. CDR3 sequence: CASSGFRGGNEQFF. The CDR3 DNA follows: TGTGCCAGCAGTGGATTCCGAGGAGGGAATGAGCAGTTCTTC. Supplemented by reference TRBV2 and TRBJ2-1, the full variable domain reads EPEVTQTPSHQVTQMGQEVILRCVPISNHLYFYWYRQILGQKVEFLVSFYNNEISEKSEIFDDQFSVERPDGSNFTLKIRSTKLEDSAMYFCASSGFRGGNEQFFGPGTRLTVL.

The chain employs TRBV5-6 and TRBJ2-2; TRBD2 is a possible D gene (5 bases). The CDR3 loop spans 14 amino acids. Germline V gives CDR1 SGHDT, CDR2 YYEEEE. The V and J ends lost 5 bases and 3 bases respectively, with 11 bases between them. CDR3 sequence: CASRVASHTGELFF. CDR3 DNA sequence: TGTGCCAGCAGAGTGGCTAGCCACACCGGGGAGCTGTTTTTT.

The V call is TRBV29-1, the J call TRBJ2-3; D remains ambiguous. Trimming took 4 bases from V and 2 from J, leaving 7 bases between them. CDR3 length: 12 residues. The germline V gene encodes CDR1 SQVTM and CDR2 ANQGSEA. The CDR3 nucleotides are TGCAGCGTTGTCACAAACACAGATACGCAGTATTTT. Amino acids: CSVVTNTDTQYF.

V gene TRBV18 combines with J gene TRBJ1-1; 8 nucleotides line up with TRBD1. The V and J ends lost 4 bases and 4 bases, in that order; junction bases with no gene match: 5. This CDR3 is built from 14 residues. Germline V lookup: CDR1 KGHSH, CDR2 LQKENI. The CDR3 DNA reads TGTGCCAGCTCACGAGAGACAGGGGCCACTGAAGCTTTCTTT. The encoded protein is CASSRETGATEAFF.

V gene TRBV5-6 combines with J gene TRBJ1-2; 7 nucleotides align to TRBD1. Germline V gene sequence: CDR1 SGHDT, CDR2 YYEEEE. CDR3 length equals 15 residues. Trimming removed 4 bases from V and 0 bases from J; junction bases left unmatched: 6. The CDR3 here is CASSPGTATNYGYTF. For the CDR3, the DNA is TGTGCCAGCAGCCCTGGGACAGCTACTAACTATGGCTACACCTTC.

The V call is TRBV19, the J call TRBJ2-1, with TRBD2 identical over 10 bases. CDR1 is LNHDA, CDR2 SQIVND, per germline (reference sequence). V shed 1 base and J 8 bases; nucleotides not matched to a gene: 11. The CDR3 is 17 residues long. CDR3 sequence: CASSIASASGSFYEQFF. For the CDR3, the DNA is TGTGCCAGTAGTATAGCGTCTGCTAGCGGGAGTTTCTATGAGCAGTTCTTC.

The V gene is TRBV27, the J gene TRBJ2-2, with D possibly being TRBD2 (5 bases). The CDR3 loop spans 15 amino acids. The V end was cut by 4 bases, the J end by 4 bases, with 13 bases between. CDR1 is MNHEY, CDR2 SMNVEV, per germline (reference sequence). The CDR3 bases are TGTGCCAGCAGTTCTATTCAGCGGAGCACCGGGGAGCTGTTTTTT. It codes for CASSSIQRSTGELFF.

This clone was counted between two and nine times. The chain couples TRBV6-6 to TRBJ1-5, with D tentatively TRBD1 (6 bases). Between the trimmed V and J ends, which lost 7 bases and 10 bases, there was a span of 20 bases. The CDR3 spans 14 residues. In germline, CDR1 is MNHNY, CDR2 SVGAGI (reference sequence). For the CDR3, the DNA is TGTGCCAGCACCAAAAATCAGGGGTCCCCTCCCCAGCATTTT. Amino acids: CASTKNQGSPPQHF.

The chain carries TRBV28 and TRBJ1-5; the match to TRBD1 covers 8 bases. This CDR3 region has 14 residues. From germline, CDR1 is MDHEN and CDR2 SYDVKM. The V gene end was trimmed by 6 bases and the J gene end by 4 bases; junction bases not matched to a gene: 5. For the CDR3, the DNA is TGTGCCAGCAGACAACAGGGGGTAAATCAGCCCCAGCATTTT. This gives the protein CASRQQGVNQPQHF.

Here the CDR3 DNA reads TGCAGCGTAGCGACTAGCGGGGGTTCTTCGGAGCAGTACTTC. Its translation is CSVATSGGSSEQYF. This chain joins TRBV29-1 and TRBJ2-7; 12 bases are shared with TRBD2. The CDR3 extends over 14 amino acids. CDR1 SQVTM and CDR2 ANQGSEA come from the germline V gene. Trimming removed 6 bases from V and 7 bases from J; junction bases left unmatched: 10.

The chain employs TRBV30 and TRBJ2-6; 7 bases are shared with TRBD1. The CDR3 loop spans 15 amino acids. J lost 3 bases, V lost 4 bases, and 6 bases had no gene match. Germline V gene data show CDR1 as GTSNPN and CDR2 as SVGIG (reference sequence). The CDR3 reads CAWNPTGNGANVLTF. In DNA form, the CDR3 reads TGTGCCTGGAACCCGACAGGGAATGGGGCCAACGTCCTGACTTTC.

The chain has TRBV5-1 and TRBJ1-6; D perhaps matches TRBD1 (5 bases). The CDR3 extends over 13 amino acids. Trimming shortened V by 2 bases and J by 9 bases, and 9 bases separated the two germline ends. The V gene's germline CDR1 is SGHRS and CDR2 YFSETQ. The CDR3 coding sequence is TGCGCCAGCAGCTTTGAGGGGATTTCACCCCTCCACTTT. It encodes CASSFEGISPLHF.